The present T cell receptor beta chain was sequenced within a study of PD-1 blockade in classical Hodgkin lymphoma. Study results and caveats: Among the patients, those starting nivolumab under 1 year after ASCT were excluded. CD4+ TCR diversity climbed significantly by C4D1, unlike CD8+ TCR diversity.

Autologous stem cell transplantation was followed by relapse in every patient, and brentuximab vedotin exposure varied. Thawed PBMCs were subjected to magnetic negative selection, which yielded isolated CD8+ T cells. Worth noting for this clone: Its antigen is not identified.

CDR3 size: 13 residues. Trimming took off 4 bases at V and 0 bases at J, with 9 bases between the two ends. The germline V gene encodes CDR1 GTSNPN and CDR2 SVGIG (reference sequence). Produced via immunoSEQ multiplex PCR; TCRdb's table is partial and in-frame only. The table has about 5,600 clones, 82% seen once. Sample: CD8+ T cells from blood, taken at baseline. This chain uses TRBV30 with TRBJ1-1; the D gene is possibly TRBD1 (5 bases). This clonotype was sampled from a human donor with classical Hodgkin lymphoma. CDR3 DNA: TGTGCCTGGACAGGGTTGATGAACACTGAAGCTTTCTTT. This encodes CAWTGLMNTEAFF. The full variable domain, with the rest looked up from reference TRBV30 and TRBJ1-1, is SQTIHQWPATLVQPVGSPLSLECTVEGTSNPNLYWYRQAAGRGLQLLFYSVGIGQISSEVPQNLSASRPQDRQFILSSKKLLLSDSGFYLCAWTGLMNTEAFFGQGTRLTVV.